A single T cell receptor beta chain is shown here with its context. CD4+CD25+CD127- Tregs, CD4+CD25- non-Tregs, CD4 and CD8 cells were sorted. Clones were sequenced by immunoSEQ multiplex PCR, and TCRdb holds only the in-frame ones, with some missing. The data show some 100,000 clones, with almost 95% seen just once and roughly 0.63% held by the top ten. CDR3 length equals 15 residues. V lost 4 bases, J lost 2 bases, and 11 bases stayed unmatched. Germline-derived CDR1 and CDR2 are GTSNPN and SVGIG (reference sequence). The sample comes from a study of Tregs in tolerant kidney transplant recipients. This receptor was taken from a human donor in good health. This sequence joins TRBV30 and TRBJ2-7, with 7 nucleotides matching TRBD1. Sequencing was carried out using CD4+ T cells from blood. The CDR3 loop is CAWTRGLTGPYEQYF. In nucleotides, the CDR3 is TGTGCCTGGACCAGGGGGTTGACAGGGCCCTACGAGCAGTACTTC. Full variable domain (outside the CDR3, taken from reference TRBV30 and TRBJ2-7): SQTIHQWPATLVQPVGSPLSLECTVEGTSNPNLYWYRQAAGRGLQLLFYSVGIGQISSEVPQNLSASRPQDRQFILSSKKLLLSDSGFYLCAWTRGLTGPYEQYFGPGTRLTVT.